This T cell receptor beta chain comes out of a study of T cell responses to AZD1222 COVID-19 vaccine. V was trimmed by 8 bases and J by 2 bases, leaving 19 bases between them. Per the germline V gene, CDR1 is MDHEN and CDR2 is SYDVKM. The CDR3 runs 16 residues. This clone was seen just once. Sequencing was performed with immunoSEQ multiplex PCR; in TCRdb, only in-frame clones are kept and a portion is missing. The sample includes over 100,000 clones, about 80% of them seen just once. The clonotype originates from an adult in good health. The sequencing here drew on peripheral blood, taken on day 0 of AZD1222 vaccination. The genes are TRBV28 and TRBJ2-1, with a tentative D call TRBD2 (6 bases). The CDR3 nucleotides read TGTGCCAGCGGCCGACTAGTGCATCTTACCTACAATGAGCAGTTCTTC. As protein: CASGRLVHLTYNEQFF.